This TCR beta chain was captured by sequencing in a study of T cell responses to AZD1222 COVID-19 vaccine. As for the study in general: Analysis merged second doses at about 4 or about 12 weeks.

Comments on this clone: Its specificity is not known.

Looked up from germline, CDR1 is DFQATT and CDR2 is SNEGSKA (reference sequence). Trimming removed 3 bases from V and 10 bases from J, with 10 bases in between. The CDR3 spans 11 residues. Only in-frame clones appear in the TCRdb table, and some are missing; sequencing was by immunoSEQ multiplex PCR. Counted here are approximately 140,000 clones, about 95% occurring once; the ten biggest clones make up roughly 1.3%. Findings and caveats of the study: White British donors predominated, females outnumbered males, and clonal diversity was possibly underestimated. Spike was spanned by vaccine-associated CD4 TCRs, which were dominant at 160-218 and 743-854. Targeting of unmutated variant regions was reportedly seen in nearly half of spike-specific TCRs.

This TCR derives from an adult in good health. Sequencing was performed on peripheral blood, taken on day 0 of AZD1222 vaccination. V gene TRBV20-1 combines with J gene TRBJ2-1, with D unclear. The CDR3 region is CSASLNREQFF. The CDR3, as DNA: TGCAGTGCTAGCCTGAACCGGGAGCAGTTCTTC.